These T cell receptor beta chains were read from a single sample in a study of blood T cell repertoires in COVID-19. Method: immunoSEQ multiplex PCR; TCRdb's copy keeps in-frame clones and lacks some. The top ten hold roughly 4% of the sample, which has about 480,000 clones, 80% to 90% seen once. Sequenced sample: peripheral blood. The source is a woman aged 25-40 years with acute or convalescent COVID-19. Each CDR3 is given with its conserved first and last residue. D genes are given only for firm matches. Rows may omit the clone size; those that give it use once, few, many or a size class.

>TRBV10-3|TRBJ2-1|13|NA|TRBD1
CAITPDRAHEQFF
TGTGCCATCACCCCGGACAGGGCCCATGAGCAGTTCTTC
>TRBV29-1|TRBJ1-2|14|NA|NA
CSVSIMGALYGYTF
TGCAGCGTTTCTATTATGGGGGCTCTATATGGCTACACCTTC
>TRBV6-1|TRBJ2-1|14|few|NA
CASSELASYNEQFF
TGTGCCAGCAGTGAGCTAGCCTCCTACAATGAGCAGTTCTTC
>TRBV6-1|TRBJ2-5|14|once|TRBD1
CASRGQGSQETQYF
TGTGCCAGCAGGGGACAGGGGTCCCAAGAGACCCAGTACTTC
>TRBV5-6|TRBJ2-2|15|NA|NA
CASSSLTKVPGELFF
TGTGCCAGCAGCTCGCTTACAAAAGTCCCCGGGGAGCTGTTTTTT
>TRBV11-1|TRBJ1-1|15|NA|NA
CASSPLSRLNTEAFF
TGTGCCAGCAGCCCGCTGTCCAGACTCAACACTGAAGCTTTCTTT
>TRBV7-8|TRBJ2-1|16|NA|TRBD1
CASSLEGTGNYNEQFF
TGTGCCAGCAGCTTAGAGGGGACAGGGAACTACAATGAGCAGTTCTTC
>TRBV6-6|TRBJ1-1|15|few|NA
CASSSIGGRDTEAFF
TGTGCCAGCAGTTCCATAGGGGGGAGGGACACTGAAGCTTTCTTT
>TRBV5-5|TRBJ1-1|16|NA|NA
CASSLARQGPNTEAFF
TGTGCCAGCAGCTTGGCCCGCCAGGGGCCGAACACTGAAGCTTTCTTT
>TRBV24-1|TRBJ2-3|16|NA|TRBD1
CATSDRGQGVTDTQYF
TGTGCCACCAGTGACCGGGGACAGGGGGTCACAGATACGCAGTATTTT
>TRBV7-9|TRBJ2-7|12|NA|NA
CASNLRGGEQYF
TGTGCCAGCAACCTCAGAGGGGGCGAGCAGTACTTC
>TRBV27|TRBJ1-5|14|NA|NA
CASSSGRGNQPQHF
TGTGCCAGCAGTTCAGGACGAGGGAATCAGCCCCAGCATTTT
>TRBV28|TRBJ2-7|16|NA|TRBD2
CASSLTNGLGWYEQYF
TGTGCCAGCAGTTTAACTAATGGACTAGGGTGGTACGAGCAGTACTTC
>TRBV21-1|TRBJ2-6|20|NA|NA
CASSAHSGDRVPSGANVLTF
TGTGCCAGCAGCGCCCACTCGGGGGACAGGGTACCGTCTGGGGCCAACGTCCTGACTTTC
>TRBV4-2|TRBJ2-7|16|NA|TRBD1
CASSLSETGPPYEQYF
TGTGCCAGCAGCCTCTCTGAGACAGGGCCTCCCTACGAGCAGTACTTC
>TRBV6-5|TRBJ1-1|14|NA|NA
CASSYERRNTEAFF
TGTGCCAGCAGTTACGAGCGGCGTAACACTGAAGCTTTCTTT
>TRBV9|TRBJ2-2|16|once|TRBD2
CASSVAAGGPSGELFF
TGTGCCAGCAGCGTAGCAGCGGGGGGGCCGAGCGGGGAGCTGTTTTTT
>TRBV6-5|TRBJ1-6|15|NA|NA
CASDRETSGSSPLHF
TGTGCCAGCGACCGGGAGACATCGGGATCTTCACCCCTCCACTTT
>TRBV29-1|TRBJ1-2|14|once|NA
CSVGGANTAYGYTF
TGCAGCGTCGGTGGGGCAAACACCGCCTATGGCTACACCTTC
>TRBV11-2|TRBJ2-1|16|NA|NA
CASSLRGSFSYNEQFF
TGTGCCAGCAGCCTCAGGGGCAGCTTCTCCTACAATGAGCAGTTCTTC
>TRBV6-1|TRBJ2-5|18|NA|NA
CASSEKVRRRRGQETQYF
TGTGCCAGCAGTGAAAAGGTCAGAAGAAGGAGAGGCCAAGAGACCCAGTACTTC
>TRBV18|TRBJ1-3|15|few|TRBD1
CASSQGQGDGNTIYF
TGTGCCAGCTCACAAGGACAGGGAGATGGAAACACCATATATTTT
>TRBV4-1|TRBJ2-4|21|few|NA
CASSQDSVFPKGIDRKNIQYF
TGCGCCAGCAGCCAAGATTCCGTTTTCCCCAAGGGAATCGACAGGAAAAACATTCAGTACTTC
>TRBV28|TRBJ1-6|16|NA|NA
CASSLMSYSYNSPLHF
TGTGCCAGCAGTTTAATGTCTTATAGTTATAATTCACCCCTCCACTTT
>TRBV30|TRBJ2-1|12|NA|TRBD1
CAWSHTGGEQFF
TGTGCCTGGAGTCATACAGGGGGTGAGCAGTTCTTC
>TRBV10-2|TRBJ1-3|15|NA|NA
CASGSDFASGNTIYF
TGCGCCAGCGGGTCGGACTTCGCCTCTGGAAACACCATATATTTT
>TRBV7-3|TRBJ1-2|14|NA|NA
CASSPTGFNYGYTF
TGTGCCAGCAGCCCAACAGGGTTTAACTATGGCTACACCTTC